This T cell receptor beta chain was sequenced for a study of CD4 and CD8 cells across lung adenocarcinoma regions. TCRdb analysed the PCR reads with MiXCR anew, one entry per CDR3 protein. Here the sample spans around 15,000 distinct CDR3 sequences, roughly three fifths being singletons. The sample holds many counts of this clonotype. Samples came from patients with localized non-small cell lung adenocarcinoma. Germline V gene lookup returns CDR1 MNHNS and CDR2 SASEGT. V gave up 8 bases and J gave up 8 bases, with 7 bases separating them. CDR3 length equals 10 residues. What was sequenced was CD8+ T cells from the center of a lung tumor. The TCR was taken from a female donor with lung adenocarcinoma. The CD4 and CD8 labels of this study may be unreliable. The rearrangement links TRBV6-1 to TRBJ2-1, with a possible D match to TRBD2 (6 bases). The CDR3 sequence is CASGDYEQFF. In nucleotides, the CDR3 is TGTGCCAGCGGGGACTATGAGCAGTTCTTC.